Presented here are 28 T cell receptor beta chains from one specimen sequenced in a study of T-cell reconstitution after alpha-beta-depleted transplantation in children. Unique molecular identifiers featured in how the TCRbeta library was prepared. A single record per CDR3 protein comes from TCRdb applying MiXCR to the PCR reads. The data contain about 610,000 distinct CDR3 sequences, 8% to 11% of them seen just once; the ten biggest clones take up 3.5% to 5%. The sequences come from PBMCs from the stem cell graft donor, collected from the stem cell graft. The receptors shown here come from a human donor who donated a stem cell graft to a child with acute myeloid leukemia.

This clonotype was seen a few times. The chain uses TRBV27 and TRBJ2-3, with 9 nucleotides matching TRBD2. V shed 5 bases and J 3 bases; nucleotides not matched to a gene: 12. The germline V gene encodes CDR1 MNHEY and CDR2 SMNVEV (reference sequence). CDR3 size: 17 residues. For the CDR3, the DNA is TGTGCCAGCAGTCCCTACCTAGCGGGAAGTTCGACAGATACGCAGTATTTT. Translating it yields CASSPYLAGSSTDTQYF.

This clonotype was recorded once. This chain joins TRBV12-3 or TRBV12-4 and TRBJ2-3; weak D call: TRBD2 (6 bases). V lost 5 bases and J 2 bases, leaving 14 bases between the germline ends. The CDR3 covers 15 residues. The CDR3 DNA reads as TGTGCCAGCAGTGTGACTAGGGGTGTCACAGATACGCAGTATTTT. Translation gives CASSVTRGVTDTQYF.

The rearrangement uses TRBV6-2 or TRBV6-3 and TRBJ2-3; TRBD2 might be the D (5 bases). Germline V gene lookup returns CDR1 MNHEY and CDR2 SVGEGT. V was shortened by 7 bases and J by 5 bases, with 19 bases between the two germline ends. The length of the CDR3 is 15 residues. This chain's CDR3 is CASTLPGPGEDTQYF. Here the CDR3 DNA reads TGTGCCAGCACCCTGCCGGGCCCCGGGGAAGATACGCAGTATTTT.

This clonotype was counted a few times. The genes are TRBV7-2 and TRBJ2-5; 8 bases line up with TRBD2. The CDR3 has 14 residues. With V trimmed by 3 bases and J by 5 bases, 5 bases remained unmatched. The V gene's germline CDR1 is SGHTA and CDR2 FQGNSA. The CDR3 is CASSFATSVETQYF. CDR3 bases: TGTGCCAGCAGCTTTGCGACTAGCGTGGAGACCCAGTACTTC.

J is TRBJ1-1 and V is TRBV14; tentative D call: TRBD1 (5 bases). Trimming removed 1 base at V and 10 bases at J, with 13 bases between. Looked up from germline, CDR1 is SGHDN and CDR2 is FVKESK. There are 13 residues in the CDR3. The CDR3 here is CASSQAQTQGAFF. The CDR3 DNA follows: TGTGCCAGCAGCCAAGCACAGACCCAGGGAGCTTTCTTT.

The chain carries TRBV27 and TRBJ2-3; D may be TRBD1 (5 bases). In germline, CDR1 is MNHEY, CDR2 SMNVEV (reference sequence). The CDR3 is made up of 16 amino acids. V lost 6 bases and J 2 bases, leaving 18 bases between the germline ends. The CDR3 region is CASRHQGATLTDTQYF. In DNA, the CDR3 is TGTGCCAGCAGGCACCAAGGGGCTACTCTCACAGATACGCAGTATTTT.

This clonotype was picked up a small number of times. V gene TRBV6-2 or TRBV6-3 combines with J gene TRBJ2-1, with D unclear. The CDR3 runs to 11 residues. Germline lookup yields CDR1 MNHEY and CDR2 SVGEGT. Trimming shortened V by 4 bases and J by 9 bases, and 7 bases separated the two germline ends. In DNA, the CDR3 is TGTGCCAGCAGTTTTGTCCTTGAGCAGTTCTTC. Amino acid sequence: CASSFVLEQFF.

There are a few counts of this clonotype. J is TRBJ2-3 and V is TRBV28; a possible D gene is TRBD1 (5 bases). The germline V gene encodes CDR1 MDHEN and CDR2 SYDVKM. The CDR3 consists of 12 residues. The CDR3 is CASRVGTDTQYF. The CDR3 region has the DNA TGTGCATCCAGGGTTGGCACAGATACGCAGTATTTT. The full variable domain, completed using reference TRBV28 and TRBJ2-3, is DVKVTQSSRYLVKRTGEKVFLECVQDMDHENMFWYRQDPGLGLRLIYFSYDVKMKEKGDIPEGYSVSREKKERFSLILESASTNQTSMYLCASRVGTDTQYFGPGTRLTVL.

The sample holds a few counts of this clonotype. This chain links TRBV29-1 with TRBJ2-3; D may be TRBD1 (6 bases). Trimming left V 6 bases short and J 3 bases short, with 19 bases between. There are 15 residues in the CDR3. CDR1 and CDR2 (germline): SQVTM, ANQGSEA. CDR3 DNA: TGCAGCGTCCCCCCCACAGGGCGAGGGACAGATACGCAGTATTTT. Its translation is CSVPPTGRGTDTQYF.

The sample holds a few counts of this clonotype. The gene calls are TRBV20-1 and TRBJ2-5, with D uncertain. The CDR3 extends over 15 amino acids. Germline V gene lookup returns CDR1 DFQATT and CDR2 SNEGSKA (reference sequence). Between the trimmed V and J ends, which lost 4 bases and 2 bases, there was a span of 17 bases. CDR3 coding DNA: TGCAGTGCTAAGGCGGACGCCGGACCGCAAGAGACCCAGTACTTC. This translates into CSAKADAGPQETQYF.

This clonotype was seen at least ten times. The chain carries TRBV10-3 and TRBJ2-7, with 15 positions matching TRBD2. Germline CDR1 reads ENHRY; CDR2 reads SYGVKD. Losses at the gene ends were 0 bases for V and 4 bases for J; bases not matched to a gene: 4. There are 17 residues in the CDR3. The CDR3 here is CAISESGLAGGRYEQYF. CDR3 DNA sequence: TGTGCCATCAGTGAGTCCGGACTAGCGGGAGGGAGATACGAGCAGTACTTC.

As concerns this clonotype: With a much larger clone just one base away, this may be a read error. The V and J genes are TRBV5-1 and TRBJ2-1; D may correspond to TRBD1 or TRBD2 (7 bases each). Germline loops: CDR1 SGHRS, CDR2 YFSETQ. The CDR3 loop spans 15 amino acids. The DNA for the CDR3 is TGCGCCAGCAACTTGCAGGGGGAGGGCCGAGATGAGCAGTTCTTC. Translating it yields CASNLQGEGRDEQFF.

This clonotype was counted between two and nine times. The chain is built from TRBV15 and TRBJ2-7; D not resolved. The CDR3 is made up of 17 amino acids. The V gene lost 1 base and the J gene lost 2 bases, with 18 bases spanning the gap. CDR1 and CDR2 from the germline V gene are LNHNV and YYDKDF (reference sequence). The CDR3 sequence: CATSRGYGQFRTYEQYF. The CDR3 coding sequence is TGTGCCACCAGCAGAGGATACGGGCAGTTCAGGACCTACGAGCAGTACTTC.

This clonotype came up many times. V gene TRBV20-1 combines with J gene TRBJ2-2; the D gene is possibly TRBD2 (5 bases). The CDR3 has 12 amino acids. The germline CDR1 and CDR2 sequences are DFQATT and SNEGSKA (reference sequence). V was cut by 3 bases and J by 5 bases, with 7 bases left in between. The CDR3 coding sequence is TGCAGTGCTAGTAGCGTAACCGGGGAGCTGTTTTTT. It encodes CSASSVTGELFF.

This clonotype was recorded at least ten times. This chain links TRBV2 with TRBJ2-1; weak D call: TRBD2 (6 bases). This CDR3 has 14 residues. V lost 6 bases and J 3 bases, leaving 12 bases between the germline ends. Germline V gene lookup returns CDR1 SNHLY and CDR2 FYNNEI. CDR3 in amino acids: CASRRVAVYNEQFF. As DNA, the CDR3 is TGTGCCAGCAGGAGGGTAGCGGTCTACAATGAGCAGTTCTTC. Full variable domain (outside the CDR3, taken from reference TRBV2 and TRBJ2-1): EPEVTQTPSHQVTQMGQEVILRCVPISNHLYFYWYRQILGQKVEFLVSFYNNEISEKSEIFDDQFSVERPDGSNFTLKIRSTKLEDSAMYFCASRRVAVYNEQFFGPGTRLTVL.

This clonotype turned up a few times. The V gene is TRBV6-2 or TRBV6-3, the J gene TRBJ2-7; D is perhaps TRBD2 (6 bases). This CDR3 contains 17 residues. V was clipped by 4 bases and J by 0 bases, with 19 bases between them. Looked up from germline, CDR1 is MNHEY and CDR2 is SVGEGT. CDR3 sequence (DNA): TGTGCCAGCAGTTCCGTGACCGCCATAGCGGACTCCTACGAGCAGTACTTC. It yields the protein CASSSVTAIADSYEQYF.

This clonotype was found many times. This rearrangement joins TRBV15 to TRBJ2-1; D is ambiguous. The CDR3 loop spans 17 amino acids. V was clipped by 1 base and J by 4 bases, with 17 bases between them. Per germline, CDR1 LNHNV and CDR2 YYDKDF (reference sequence). The CDR3 DNA reads TGTGCCACCAGCAGAGGACGTCGAGGACGCACGTACAATGAGCAGTTCTTC. Translated, it gives CATSRGRRGRTYNEQFF.

This clonotype occurred many times. The J gene is TRBJ2-6, the V gene TRBV7-2; no reliable D call. The V end was cut by 5 bases, the J end by 0 bases, with 8 bases between. Per germline, CDR1 SGHTA and CDR2 FQGNSA. The CDR3 contains 15 residues. This CDR3 reads CASSRSGSGANVLTF. The CDR3 coding sequence is TGTGCCAGCAGCCGTAGTGGCTCTGGGGCCAACGTCCTGACTTTC.

This chain connects TRBV20-1 to TRBJ2-7, with a possible D match to TRBD1 (6 bases). The length of the CDR3 is 14 residues. Looked up from germline, CDR1 is DFQATT and CDR2 is SNEGSKA (reference sequence). V was pared by 5 bases and J by 0 bases, with 14 bases between. CDR3 coding DNA: TGCAGTGCTCCGGCCGGGACAACCTCCTACGAGCAGTACTTC. Translated: CSAPAGTTSYEQYF.

V and J are TRBV7-9 and TRBJ2-6, with 7 bases lining up with TRBD1. With V trimmed by 1 base and J by 2 bases, 5 bases remained unmatched. The CDR3 consists of 17 residues. Germline CDR1 and CDR2: SEHNR and FQNEAQ (reference sequence). Written as DNA, the CDR3 is TGTGCCAGCAGCTTAGAAGGGGGCAGGACTGGGGCCAACGTCCTGACTTTC. Protein sequence: CASSLEGGRTGANVLTF.

The chain uses TRBV4-2 and TRBJ2-3; 7 nucleotides agree with TRBD2. In germline, CDR1 is LGHNA, CDR2 YNFKEQ. The junction had 7 bases not matched to a gene; V was cut back by 4 bases and J by 0 bases. The CDR3 covers 16 residues. The CDR3 reads CASSPLAGESTDTQYF. The DNA for the CDR3 is TGTGCCAGCAGCCCTCTGGCGGGAGAAAGCACAGATACGCAGTATTTT.

This clonotype occurred a few times. The genes are TRBV20-1 and TRBJ2-5, with TRBD2 matching over 9 bases. V lost 3 bases to trimming and J lost 4 bases; unmatched junction nucleotides: 3. Germline V gene data show CDR1 as DFQATT and CDR2 as SNEGSKA (reference sequence). The CDR3 length is 13 residues. Written as DNA, the CDR3 is TGCAGTGCTAGCGCGGGAGGGTTAGAGACCCAGTACTTC. Its protein product is CSASAGGLETQYF.

The table lists this clonotype with many counts. The J gene is TRBJ1-4, the V gene TRBV29-1; 11 nucleotides agree with TRBD1. Losses at the gene ends were 8 bases for V and 7 bases for J; bases not matched to a gene: 6. The V gene's germline CDR1 is SQVTM and CDR2 ANQGSEA. The CDR3 length is 13 residues. The CDR3 here is CSTTGTGGEKLFF. DNA for the CDR3: TGCAGCACGACCGGGACAGGGGGTGAAAAACTGTTTTTT.

V gene TRBV7-9 combines with J gene TRBJ2-1, with D perhaps TRBD2 (6 bases). CDR1 is SEHNR and CDR2 is FQNEAQ in the germline V gene (reference sequence). V was trimmed by 1 base and J by 7 bases, leaving 17 bases between them. The CDR3 has 16 amino acids. The CDR3 spells CASSLGGTGGSNEQFF. In DNA form, the CDR3 reads TGTGCCAGCAGCTTAGGCGGGACGGGCGGTTCGAATGAGCAGTTCTTC.

This clonotype appeared many times. The rearrangement links TRBV14 to TRBJ2-3; possible D gene TRBD1, 6 bases. The CDR3 spans 18 residues. Trimming shortened V by 0 bases and J by 0 bases, and 16 bases separated the two germline ends. In germline, CDR1 is SGHDN, CDR2 FVKESK. CDR3 residues: CASSQDPRGFSSTDTQYF. The CDR3 region has the DNA TGTGCCAGCAGCCAAGATCCCAGGGGCTTTTCTAGCACAGATACGCAGTATTTT.

Concerning this clonotype: The junction departs from germline at one end; a sequencing error may be responsible. This chain uses TRBV5-1 with TRBJ2-2; D is perhaps TRBD1 or TRBD2 (7 bases each). CDR3 length equals 15 residues. CDR1 and CDR2 (germline): SGHRS, YFSETQ. CDR3 in DNA: TGCGCCAGCGCACGGGGAGGGGGCGCCACCGGGGAGCTGTGTTTT. Its protein product is CASARGGGATGELCF.

This clonotype has at least ten counts. The CDR3 DNA is TGTGCCAGCAGCAAAGGAATGGCCAGGATGTCCAAAAACATTCAGTACTTC. Encoded protein: CASSKGMARMSKNIQYF. This chain joins TRBV21-1 and TRBJ2-4. TRBV21-1 is a recognized pseudogene. The CDR3 contains 17 residues.

In its sample, this clonotype was seen a few times. The rearrangement uses TRBV20-1 and TRBJ2-1; 9 nucleotides match TRBD2. J gave up 10 bases and V 6 bases, and 7 bases lay outside the gene matches. The germline V gene encodes CDR1 DFQATT and CDR2 SNEGSKA (reference sequence). The CDR3 length is 12 residues. CDR3 nucleotide sequence: TGCAGTGCGCAGCGGGAGGTGGGCGAGCAGTTCTTC. Translating it yields CSAQREVGEQFF.